A single sample is the source of the 15 T cell receptor beta chains below, sequenced in a study of T cells in Graves' hyperthyroidism and ophthalmopathy (dated by TCRdb to about 2019). The library was prepared using multiplex PCR. The listed sequencing device is Illumina HiSeq 2000. The TCR beta CDR3 regions were amplified from RNA transcripts. The first round of RT-PCR for the TCR CDR3 was performed with the HTBI primer set and the Qiagen OneStep RT-PCR kit. TCRdb itself trimmed the public reads at Q25 with fastp, ran MiXCR and retained productive beta chains. For every CDR3 protein sequence, its rows merge into one entry that carries the most common genes and DNA. The sample records about 530,000 distinct CDR3 sequences, roughly 17% of which are singletons. The ten top clones hold approximately 18% of the sample. The source material was blood. The source of these receptors is a woman aged 18-29 years with Graves' ophthalmopathy.

This clonotype was counted ten times or more. The junction differs from germline at one of its ends, possibly a read error. The chain is built from TRBV28 and TRBJ2-7; TRBD1 aligns across 11 bases. This CDR3 has 13 amino acids. Germline V gene lookup returns CDR1 MDHEN and CDR2 SYDVKM. The CDR3 here is CASSSYKRTGGDF. CDR3 in DNA: TGTGCCAGCAGTTCATATAAGAGGACAGGGGGCGACTTC. Using reference TRBV28 and TRBJ2-7 for the parts outside the CDR3, the full variable domain is DVKVTQSSRYLVKRTGEKVFLECVQDMDHENMFWYRQDPGLGLRLIYFSYDVKMKEKGDIPEGYSVSREKKERFSLILESASTNQTSMYLCASSSYKRTGGDFGPGTRLTVT.

At least ten counts were recorded for this clonotype. V and J are TRBV6-1 and TRBJ2-1; possible D gene TRBD1, 6 bases. The CDR3 runs 13 residues. The germline gives CDR1 MNHNS, CDR2 SASEGT. Deletions cut 5 bases from V and 6 bases from J, with 11 bases between. The CDR3 DNA follows: TGTGCCAGCAGTTCTACAGGGCCCAATGAGCAGTTCTTC. Its translation: CASSSTGPNEQFF.

The chain carries TRBV11-2 and TRBJ2-3; D is possibly TRBD1 (6 bases). Between the trimmed V and J ends, which lost 5 bases and 4 bases, there was a span of 10 bases. Germline assignment: CDR1 SGHAT and CDR2 FQNNGV. CDR3 length equals 13 residues. CDR3 DNA: TGTGCCAGCAGCGGGGGCCCGGCAGATACGCAGTATTTT. Translated, it gives CASSGGPADTQYF.

This clonotype has a count of ten or more. V usage is TRBV12-3 or TRBV12-4 and J usage is TRBJ1-1, with D tentatively TRBD1 (5 bases). The ends were cut back, 5 bases at V and 5 bases at J, with 12 bases in the middle. The CDR3 has 13 residues. DNA of the CDR3: TGTGCCAGCAGTAACGACAGAAGGACTGAAGCTTTCTTT. Amino acid sequence: CASSNDRRTEAFF.

Details on this clonotype: Just one base apart from a much larger clone, this may be a read error. V usage is TRBV7-6 and J usage is TRBJ2-2; D is unclear. CDR3 length: 14 amino acids. Deletions cut 1 base from V and 1 base from J, with 4 bases between. Germline CDR1 reads SGHVS; CDR2 reads FNYEAQ. The CDR3 loop reads CASSLEQNTGELFF. CDR3 coding DNA: TGTGCCAGCAGCTTAGAACAGAACACCGGGGAGCTGTTTTTT.

With respect to this clonotype: The CDR3 ends on some other residue instead of the conserved phenylalanine or tryptophan, so this is likely a read error. The chain carries TRBV18 and TRBJ1-1, with a tentative D call TRBD1 (6 bases). Trimming stripped 1 base from V and 1 base from J, with 13 bases between. The CDR3 covers 16 residues. The germline gives CDR1 KGHSH, CDR2 LQKENI. DNA of the CDR3: TGTGCCAGCTCACCACAGCCGGGGGCGAGGAACACTGAAGCTTTCTCT. Translation: CASSPQPGARNTEAFS.

This chain uses TRBV12-3 or TRBV12-4 with TRBJ1-6, with D hard to call. This CDR3 contains 14 residues. The CDR3 region is CASRESQYNSPLHF. As DNA, the CDR3 is TGTGCTTCGCGGGAGAGTCAATATAATTCACCCCTCCACTTT.

This clonotype occurred a few times. The rearrangement uses TRBV6-2 or TRBV6-3 and TRBJ1-1, with 7 nucleotides matching TRBD1. J gave up 8 bases and V 7 bases, and 4 bases lay outside the gene matches. This CDR3 region has 11 residues. Germline CDR1 reads MNHEY; CDR2 reads SVGEGT. CDR3 DNA: TGTGCCAGCAATAGACAGGGCGAAGCTTTCTTT. It translates to CASNRQGEAFF.

This clonotype has ten or more counts. CDR3 DNA sequence: TGCAGTGCTACCCCGTTGAACAGCGGGGGCACAGATACGCAGTATTTT. It codes for CSATPLNSGGTDTQYF. V and J are TRBV20-1 and TRBJ2-3, with 7 bases identical to TRBD2. V shed 4 bases, J shed 1 base, and the junction held 11 bases outside the gene matches. This CDR3 comprises 16 residues. Germline assignment: CDR1 DFQATT and CDR2 SNEGSKA (reference sequence).

This chain uses TRBV20-1 with TRBJ2-7; 9 bases fit TRBD1. V shed 6 bases, J shed 4 bases, and the junction held 1 base outside the gene matches. Germline V lookup: CDR1 DFQATT, CDR2 SNEGSKA (reference sequence). The CDR3 is 11 amino acids. The CDR3 DNA reads as TGCAGTGCAGGGACAGGGTACGAGCAGTACTTC. Its translation: CSAGTGYEQYF.

In this sample, this clonotype turned up many times. The V gene is TRBV30, the J gene TRBJ2-3, with 8 bases matching TRBD2. Trimming took 2 bases from V and 0 from J; bases not matched to a gene: 7. The CDR3 runs 16 residues. Germline V lookup: CDR1 GTSNPN, CDR2 SVGIG (reference sequence). For the CDR3, the DNA is TGTGCCTGGAGTACTCGGGGGGGCGGGAGCACAGATACGCAGTATTTT. This translates into CAWSTRGGGSTDTQYF.

A word on this clonotype: With a much larger clone just one base away, this may be a read error. The rearrangement joins TRBV20-1 to TRBJ2-1; 11 positions agree with TRBD2. Germline V gene sequence: CDR1 DFQATT, CDR2 SNEGSKA (reference sequence). J lost 7 bases, V lost 4 bases, and 12 bases had no gene match. The CDR3 spans 16 residues. CDR3 sequence (DNA): TGCAGTGCTACCGGGGGTAGCGGGAGGGCCTTGAATGAGCAGTTCTTC. Translated, it gives CSATGGSGRALNEQFF.

This clonotype was recorded at least ten times. This chain connects TRBV28 to TRBJ1-4; TRBD1 matches at 8 bases. Trimming cost V 4 bases and J 4 bases; bases outside gene matches: 8. CDR1 and CDR2 (germline): MDHEN, SYDVKM. CDR3 length equals 16 residues. In DNA, the CDR3 is TGTGCCAGCAGTTCACCAGGGGGCAGAAGTAATGAAAAACTGTTTTTT. Protein: CASSSPGGRSNEKLFF.

This clonotype came up many times. The chain couples TRBV28 to TRBJ2-7, with D possibly matching TRBD1 (6 bases). The CDR3 spans 16 residues. Looked up from germline, CDR1 is MDHEN and CDR2 is SYDVKM. With 5 bases removed from V and 0 bases from J, the gap between germline ends came to 17 bases. CDR3 nucleotide sequence: TGTGCCAGCAGTACCCCTCGGACAGCCAGCTCCTACGAGCAGTACTTC. Amino acid sequence: CASSTPRTASSYEQYF.

This CDR3 is CASSAPGLAGAYTQYF. CDR3 nucleotide sequence: TGTGCCAGCAGCGCTCCGGGACTAGCGGGGGCCTATACGCAGTATTTT. The J gene is TRBJ2-3, the V gene TRBV9; 14 bases align to TRBD2. The CDR3 covers 16 residues. Unmatched junction bases numbered 7, after V lost 3 bases and J lost 7 bases. Germline V CDR1 and CDR2: SGDLS, YYNGEE.